This T cell receptor (beta chain) was sequenced during a study of control samples from healthy donors and cancer patients. CDR3 length equals 13 residues. V was cut by 5 bases and J by 8 bases, with 12 bases left in between. CDR1 SGHAT and CDR2 FQNNGV come from the germline V gene. TCRdb's copy holds only in-frame clones and misses some; the assay was immunoSEQ multiplex PCR. This table has about 75,000 clones, about 95% appearing once. This chain joins TRBV11-2 and TRBJ1-4; the D gene is possibly TRBD1 (5 bases). This TCR was sampled from a middle-aged woman in good health. Sequencing used blood. This CDR3 reads CASSPGTVEKLFF. DNA for the CDR3: TGTGCCAGCAGCCCCGGGACGGTGGAAAAACTGTTTTTT.